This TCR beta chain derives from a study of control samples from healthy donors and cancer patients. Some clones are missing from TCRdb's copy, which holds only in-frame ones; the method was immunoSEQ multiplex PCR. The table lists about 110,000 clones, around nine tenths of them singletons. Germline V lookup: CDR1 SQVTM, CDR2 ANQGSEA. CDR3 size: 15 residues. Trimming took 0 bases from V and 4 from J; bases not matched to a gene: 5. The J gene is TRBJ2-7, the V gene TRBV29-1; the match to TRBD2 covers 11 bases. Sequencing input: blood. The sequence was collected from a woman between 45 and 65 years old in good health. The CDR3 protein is CSVEDTASGGYEQYF. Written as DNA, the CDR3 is TGCAGCGTTGAAGATACGGCTAGCGGGGGGTACGAGCAGTACTTC.